The text below deals with one TCR beta chain. Its antigen is unknown. The record has no base qualities; no much larger clone is one base away. The immunoSEQ hsTCRB v3.0 assay was used at survey level resolution to sequence the TRB variable region. A depth of roughly 40,000-55,000 T-cell genomes per sample was targeted for TRB sequencing. TRB libraries were pooled and sequenced on an Illumina MiSeq using a v3 150-cycle kit. As for how the authors treated the data: Repertoire analysis was run in R within a reproducible Nextflow workflow that covered QC, data transformation and analysis. LymphoSeq2, an R package for exploring AIRR-Seq data, was used to implement custom analyses. Four samples yielding fewer than 5000 total TRB sequences were excluded, leaving approximately 190 analyzed HIV repertoires. Of the 180 to 200 retained HIV repertoires, approximately 57 were collected before and more than 120 after ART initiation. Each repertoire was downsampled to 5000 TRB nucleotide sequences, and summary statistics were averaged across 100 downsampling iterations. The analysis kept only TRB sequences whose CDR3 regions were at least seven amino acids long. Two measures captured diversity: a Shannon entropy-derived clonality score and the Gini coefficient. In repertoire networks, the top 5000 CDR3 amino acid sequences were linked whenever an edit distance of one separated two sequences. For TRB CDR3 amino acid sequences, antigen specificity groups and MHC restriction were predicted with GLIPH2. CDR3 amino acid sequences were matched against VDJdb and McPAS-TCR to flag known CMV, EBV, HIV or tissue antigen associations. Pre-ART, post-ART and control groups were compared with Wilcoxon signed-rank tests and Holm-Bonferroni correction. TCRdb holds this immuneACCESS table with in-frame rearrangements only. Some clones are missing; in checked studies, unresolved V genes explain under half, and the rest has no known cause. V, J and clone size are those of that table, while D and trimming were read from the DNA. Across this sample there are under 30,000 clones, with over 90% seen only once. The ten largest clones take up less than 10% of the sample.

To be included, a participant needed at least one PBMC sample from before ART initiation plus at least two post-ART samples. Every participant with HIV received treatment in the United States of America. Before DNA extraction, cryopreserved samples of roughly 0.9-11 million PBMC were thawed and washed. At the time of the earliest PBMC sample for each participant with HIV, ages ranged from roughly 23 to 60 years. PBMC samples from each participant spanned 1-4 timepoints before ART initiation and 2-8 timepoints after ART initiation, with a median of 7 samples. For every participant, serial HIV viral load, CD4+ T-cell count, ART history and demographic data were obtained. Genomic DNA was extracted from unsorted PBMC with a Qiagen kit on a QIAcube, with processing performed in batches of 12 samples. The CDR3 has 15 amino acids, counting the end cysteine and phenylalanine. CDR3 DNA only is kept here, 45 bases in frame from base 1. V trim: 5 bases; J trim: 7 bases; unmatched bases: 11. The germline V gene specifies SGHDT as CDR1 and YYEEEE as CDR2.

These data belong to a study of long-term antiretroviral therapy in people with HIV (dated by TCRdb to the early 2020s). With respect to the entire study: The earliest samples were collected approximately a decade before the 2015 WHO recommendation for immediate ART, a period when ART was typically delayed until CD4 counts fell. Test extractions of a monoclonal T-cell line alongside 30 or so polyclonal samples showed no cross-contamination during QIAcube processing. Among the 30 to 35 participants with HIV, approximately 10 were female. From over 25 adults with confirmed HIV infection, the cohort provided 150 to 200 cryopreserved PBMC samples, gathered serially across a mean of around six years (range 1-12). A retrospective serial study tested whether ART initiation and durable HIV suppression were associated with changes in peripheral blood TRB repertoire composition and diversity. Study-wide findings and limitations: Narrower CDR3 length ranges were observed in HIV repertoires than in controls, and an antigen-experienced repertoire with only a slight naive shift after ART was suggested by the network structure. The samples span the years 2004 to 2017, and the ART regimens used at that time may not be as effective as current regimens. Unsorted PBMC were profiled instead of sorted CD4+ and CD8+ T cells because pre-ART samples had limited cell numbers. Inferences about post-ART repertoire changes are limited because no data were available on ART adherence, viral resistance or therapy changes. Because PBMC availability was limited, only the TCR beta chain was sequenced, with no alpha chain pairing. Expanded TRB clones identified before ART initiation dominated the repertoire across all time points, though the dominance fluctuated and decreased in many PLHIV after ART. Starting ART was linked to a significant rise in TRB diversity, yet even with long-term ART the diversity remained significantly lower than in transplant donor controls.

This chain is built from TRBV5-6 and TRBJ2-1; the junction holds 8 bases that match TRBD1. This specimen consisted of unsorted PBMCs, obtained approximately 6.3 years after starting antiretroviral therapy. The sequence came from a young man with HIV. The DNA sequence is as follows: TGTGCCAGCAGTTATAAGGACAGGGTGTCGAATGAGCAGTTCTTC. It is translated as CASSYKDRVSNEQFF.